The 16 T cell receptor beta chains reported below all come from one sample, sequenced in a study of blood T cell repertoires in COVID-19. Produced via immunoSEQ multiplex PCR; TCRdb's table is partial and in-frame only. The sample contains some 260,000 clones, 82% of which appear only once. Sequencing was performed on peripheral blood. The receptor set was obtained from a woman under 30 with acute or convalescent COVID-19.

This clone was counted between two and nine times. The chain employs TRBV10-3 and TRBJ1-3; D is unclear. The CDR3 is 17 residues long. V lost 3 bases, J lost 0 bases, and 15 bases lay in between. Germline loops: CDR1 ENHRY, CDR2 SYGVKD. CDR3 in DNA: TGTGCCATCAGTGATTTTATGGAGGGCACCTCTGGAAACACCATATATTTT. Protein sequence: CAISDFMEGTSGNTIYF.

The V gene is TRBV5-6, the J gene TRBJ2-7; 15 bases match TRBD2. The CDR3 has 15 residues. V dropped 2 bases and J dropped 6; count of bases not matched to a gene: 3. Per germline, CDR1 SGHDT and CDR2 YYEEEE. The CDR3 DNA follows: TGTGCCAGCAGCTTAGGACTAGCGGGAGGGGTCGAGCAGTACTTC. Translated: CASSLGLAGGVEQYF.

The CDR3 bases are TGTGGGCGGGGGAACACTGAAGCTTTCTTT. Translation gives CGRGNTEAFF. V gene TRBV2 combines with J gene TRBJ1-1; the D is unclear. Per germline, CDR1 SNHLY and CDR2 FYNNEI. The CDR3 runs to 10 residues.

The rearrangement uses TRBV6-2 or TRBV6-3 and TRBJ2-1, with 7 bases matching TRBD1. Germline CDR1 reads MNHEY; CDR2 reads SVGEGT. With V trimmed by 4 bases and J by 5 bases, 5 bases remained unmatched. This CDR3 contains 14 residues. The CDR3 region is CASSSTRGHNEQFF. Written as DNA, the CDR3 is TGTGCCAGCAGTTCTACGAGGGGGCACAATGAGCAGTTCTTC.

This chain joins TRBV18 and TRBJ2-7; no firm D call. Trimming cost V 0 bases and J 1 base, with 10 bases left between them. Germline-derived CDR1 and CDR2 are KGHSH and LQKENI. The CDR3 covers 15 residues. Here the CDR3 DNA reads TGTGCCAGCTCACCACCGCGCGTCTTTTCCTACGAGCAGTACTTC. Residues: CASSPPRVFSYEQYF. The variable domain in full, completed from reference TRBV18 and TRBJ2-7, reads NAGVMQNPRHLVRRRGQEARLRCSPMKGHSHVYWYRQLPEEGLKFMVYLQKENIIDESGMPKERFSAEFPKEGPSILRIQQVVRGDSAAYFCASSPPRVFSYEQYFGPGTRLTVT.

Of note for this clone: At one end the junction does not follow the germline gene, possibly because of a read error. The rearrangement joins TRBV7-7 to TRBJ2-5, with 12 nucleotides matching TRBD1. Germline CDR1 and CDR2: SSHAT and FNYEAQ (reference sequence). The CDR3 has 16 residues. The CDR3 nucleotides are TGTGCTAGCAGCCCCCGGGGACAGGGGGCGAGAGAGACCCAGTACTTC. It yields the protein CASSPRGQGARETQYF.

In DNA form, the CDR3 reads TGTGCCAGCCATGGGGGCACCCACAATGAGCAGTTCTTC. Translating gives CASHGGTHNEQFF. The V and J genes are TRBV12-3 or TRBV12-4 and TRBJ2-1; a possible D gene is TRBD1 (6 bases). The CDR3 contains 13 residues. V was shortened by 8 bases and J by 5 bases, with 13 bases between the two germline ends.

The chain combines TRBV29-1 with TRBJ2-2, with D unclear. CDR1 is SQVTM, CDR2 ANQGSEA, per germline. Trimming cost V 8 bases and J 0 bases, with 10 bases left between them. CDR3 length equals 13 residues. CDR3 DNA: TGCAGCTATATAGATCCGAACACCGGGGAGCTGTTTTTT. Its protein is CSYIDPNTGELFF.

This rearrangement joins TRBV3-1 (or the pseudogene TRBV3-2) to TRBJ2-2, with D uncertain. Trimming pared 4 bases from V and 0 bases from J, leaving 9 bases between. This CDR3 contains 15 residues. The germline CDR1 and CDR2 sequences are LGHDT and YNNKEL (reference sequence). Here the CDR3 reads CASSLRHANTGELFF. CDR3 nucleotides: TGTGCCAGCAGCCTAAGACACGCGAACACCGGGGAGCTGTTTTTT.

This clone was observed a handful of times. V is TRBV27 and J is TRBJ2-7; TRBD1 aligns across 9 bases. The CDR3 has 14 residues. Trimming removed 3 bases from V and 3 bases from J; junction bases left unmatched: 3. The germline V gene has CDR1 MNHEY and CDR2 SMNVEV (reference sequence). In DNA form, the CDR3 reads TGTGCCAGCAGTTTGGGGACAGGGTTCTACGAGCAGTACTTC. This codes for CASSLGTGFYEQYF.

This clone appeared once. This rearrangement joins TRBV21-1 to TRBJ1-5. TRBV21-1 is a documented pseudogene. The CDR3 contains 17 residues. CDR3 in DNA: TGTGCCAGCCAGGGAGGAGGGGGGGCAGGAAGCAATCAGCCCCAGCATTTT. As protein: CASQGGGGAGSNQPQHF.

The chain uses TRBV7-2 and TRBJ2-6, with a possible D match to TRBD1 (6 bases). This CDR3 has 16 amino acids. CDR1 is SGHTA and CDR2 is FQGNSA in the germline V gene. V was trimmed by 4 bases and J by 0 bases, leaving 10 bases between them. The CDR3 protein is CASSSTGSSGANVLTF. For the CDR3, the DNA is TGTGCCAGCAGCTCTACAGGGAGCTCTGGGGCCAACGTCCTGACTTTC.

This clone was picked up one time. For the CDR3, the DNA is TGTGCCAGCAGCCCACGGGGACAGGGTATCGGAGAGACCCAGTACTTC. It is translated as CASSPRGQGIGETQYF. This chain joins TRBV5-6 and TRBJ2-5; TRBD1 aligns across 9 bases. The CDR3 has 16 residues. In germline, CDR1 is SGHDT, CDR2 YYEEEE. After removal of 4 bases from V and 4 bases from J, the junction contained 11 bases not matched to a gene.

This clone was observed a single time. This sequence joins TRBV7-6 and TRBJ1-3, with D maybe TRBD1 (5 bases). Germline V gene lookup returns CDR1 SGHVS and CDR2 FNYEAQ. There are 14 residues in the CDR3. V shed 2 bases and J shed 0 bases, with 5 bases lying between them. The CDR3 is CASSLRGSGNTIYF. Here the CDR3 DNA reads TGTGCCAGCAGCTTAAGGGGCTCTGGAAACACCATATATTTT. The full variable domain, in which reference TRBV7-6 and TRBJ1-3 provide the parts outside the CDR3, is GAGVSQSPRYKVTKRGQDVALRCDPISGHVSLYWYRQALGQGPEFLTYFNYEAQQDKSGLPNDRFSAERPEGSISTLTIQRTEQRDSAMYRCASSLRGSGNTIYFGEGSWLTVV.

The chain uses TRBV25-1 and TRBJ2-7; 10 positions agree with TRBD1. V trimming: 9 bases; J trimming: 2 bases; junction bases outside the gene matches: 16. CDR3 length: 17 residues. Germline V gene data show CDR1 as MGHDK and CDR2 as SYGVNS. CDR3: CARGLRVCGTGAYEQYF. The CDR3, as DNA: TGTGCCAGGGGCTTGCGTGTTTGCGGGACAGGGGCCTACGAGCAGTACTTC.

J is TRBJ1-2 and V is TRBV11-2; 9 bases agree with TRBD1. Trimming cost V 4 bases and J 4 bases; bases outside gene matches: 1. CDR1 and CDR2 from the germline V gene are SGHAT and FQNNGV. This CDR3 has 13 amino acids. CDR3 bases: TGTGCCAGCAGCTCGGACAGGGGCTATGGCTACACCTTC. Translating gives CASSSDRGYGYTF.